One and the same sample provided the 3 T cell receptor beta chains below, sequenced in a study of vaccination and CD4 T cells after COVID-19. Indicated treatment: roughly 10-day PBMC culture with coronavirus spike peptide pools or control peptides (ViraFEST assay). Their target antigens are unknown. Sequenced with the Oncomine TCR Beta short-read assay was DNA taken from cultured CD4+ T cells. TCRdb itself ran the PCR reads through MiXCR, one entry per CDR3 protein. The profile covers about 20,000 distinct CDR3 sequences, with about half appearing a single time and around 5.5% taken by the ten largest. The sample taken for sequencing was CD4+ T cells from blood, cultured in vitro. These receptors came from a human donor who had recovered from COVID-19.

This clonotype has only a few counts. The V and J genes are TRBV7-9 and TRBJ1-1; a possible D gene is TRBD1 (5 bases). V lost 1 base, J lost 4 bases, and 13 bases lay in between. From germline, CDR1 is SEHNR and CDR2 FQNEAQ (reference sequence). The CDR3 is made up of 15 amino acids. The CDR3 reads CASSLVSGPPTEAFF. CDR3 coding DNA: TGTGCCAGCAGCTTAGTATCGGGACCCCCCACTGAAGCTTTCTTT.

This clonotype was detected only a few times. The chain combines TRBV18 with TRBJ1-2; D perhaps matches TRBD1 (6 bases). This CDR3 spans 13 amino acids. Trimming left V 4 bases short and J 5 bases short, with 11 bases between. The germline gives CDR1 KGHSH, CDR2 LQKENI. As DNA, the CDR3 is TGTGCCAGCTCACGGGGGGCAGGATATGGCTACACCTTC. Encoded protein: CASSRGAGYGYTF.

The rearrangement uses TRBV30 and TRBJ1-3, with D unresolved. V lost 3 bases and J lost 7, with 13 bases in between. Germline-derived CDR1 and CDR2 are GTSNPN and SVGIG (reference sequence). The CDR3 has 13 amino acids. The CDR3 DNA reads TGTGCCTGGAGCTCTTTCTCGGGGAACACCATATATTTT. Translation gives CAWSSFSGNTIYF. Full variable domain (missing parts from reference TRBV30 and TRBJ1-3): SQTIHQWPATLVQPVGSPLSLECTVEGTSNPNLYWYRQAAGRGLQLLFYSVGIGQISSEVPQNLSASRPQDRQFILSSKKLLLSDSGFYLCAWSSFSGNTIYFGEGSWLTVV.